Below are 26 T cell receptor beta chains sequenced from a single sample in a study of blood T cells in healthy people across ages. The use of a sample-barcoded 5' primer and a J-beta primer mix characterized a second PCR of roughly 6 to 11 cycles. One entry per CDR3 protein results from TCRdb running MiXCR on the 5' RACE reads. The sample carries fewer than 800,000 distinct CDR3 sequences, 32% recorded once. The sample consisted of blood. The receptors shown here come from a woman older than 75 in good health.

Of note for this clonotype: A much larger clone differs by one base, so this may be a read error. V and J are TRBV4-1 and TRBJ2-3; D is ambiguous. This CDR3 region has 13 residues. The V gene's germline CDR1 is MGHRA and CDR2 YSYEKL. CDR3 residues: CASSQVGIRTRYF. DNA of the CDR3: TGCGCCAGCAGCCAAGTGGGGATTAGGACGCGGTATTTT.

This clonotype appeared many times. This sequence joins TRBV28 and TRBJ2-7; no clear D. This CDR3 region has 12 residues. V shed 10 bases and J shed 3 bases, with 13 bases lying between them. The germline V gene encodes CDR1 MDHEN and CDR2 SYDVKM. The chain's CDR3 is CAIGAGLYEQYF. The CDR3 nucleotides read TGTGCCATCGGTGCTGGCCTCTACGAGCAGTACTTC.

In this sample, this clonotype turned up many times. The V and J genes are TRBV9 and TRBJ2-6; D is unclear. Trimming pared 4 bases from V and 0 bases from J, leaving 8 bases between. The CDR3 runs to 15 residues. The germline V gene has CDR1 SGDLS and CDR2 YYNGEE. The DNA for the CDR3 is TGTGCCAGCAGCCCTCTAAGCTCTGGGGCCAACGTCCTGACTTTC. Its protein is CASSPLSSGANVLTF.

This clonotype came up many times. This chain joins TRBV30 and TRBJ2-5; 14 nucleotides match TRBD2. The germline V gene has CDR1 GTSNPN and CDR2 SVGIG (reference sequence). Germline trimming cut 3 bases from V and 12 bases from J; bases unmatched to any gene: 12. This CDR3 has 15 amino acids. CDR3 sequence: CAWRGTSGGLSHEYF. The CDR3 DNA reads TGTGCCTGGAGGGGGACTAGCGGGGGCCTTTCGCACGAGTACTTC. Full variable domain (rest looked up from reference TRBV30 and TRBJ2-5): SQTIHQWPATLVQPVGSPLSLECTVEGTSNPNLYWYRQAAGRGLQLLFYSVGIGQISSEVPQNLSASRPQDRQFILSSKKLLLSDSGFYLCAWRGTSGGLSHEYFGPGTRLLVL.

This chain joins TRBV7-6 and TRBJ2-5, with TRBD1 matching over 8 bases. The length of the CDR3 is 17 residues. Germline V gene sequence: CDR1 SGHVS, CDR2 FNYEAQ. V was clipped by 1 base and J by 0 bases; unmatched bases: 7. The CDR3 DNA reads as TGTGCCAGCAGCTTAGAGGGCGGGACAGGTTACCAAGAGACCCAGTACTTC. Protein: CASSLEGGTGYQETQYF.

In its sample, this clonotype was seen a few times. The gene calls are TRBV28 and TRBJ1-1; D is possibly TRBD1 (5 bases). Germline V gene data show CDR1 as MDHEN and CDR2 as SYDVKM. V was clipped by 7 bases and J by 5 bases, with 17 bases between them. The CDR3 runs to 14 residues. CDR3 nucleotides: TGTGCCAGCATAGATTTGGGGGTTTGGACTGAAGCTTTCTTT. Its protein product is CASIDLGVWTEAFF.

V gene TRBV30 combines with J gene TRBJ1-1; D may be TRBD1 (6 bases). This CDR3 region has 15 residues. Trimming took 2 bases from V and 3 from J, leaving 16 bases between them. CDR1 GTSNPN and CDR2 SVGIG come from the germline V gene (reference sequence). CDR3 sequence reads: CAWSSGGLGDTEAFF. CDR3 bases: TGTGCCTGGAGTTCGGGGGGGCTGGGTGACACTGAAGCTTTCTTT.

For this clonotype: This sequence may be a read error, since a much larger clone differs from it by one base. This chain uses TRBV12-3 or TRBV12-4 with TRBJ2-1, with TRBD2 identical over 13 bases. The CDR3 covers 14 residues. This CDR3 is CASVLAGGNNKQFF. CDR3 in DNA: TGTGCCAGCGTACTAGCGGGGGGGAACAATAAGCAGTTCTTC.

In regard to this clonotype: An end of the junction differs from the germline gene, which may be a read error. The chain combines TRBV20-1 with TRBJ2-1; D not resolved. CDR1 is DFQATT and CDR2 is SNEGSKA in the germline V gene (reference sequence). CDR3 length: 15 amino acids. DNA for the CDR3: TGCAGTGCTAGAGATCCGAAACGCTCCTACAATGGGCAGTTCTTC. Its translation: CSARDPKRSYNGQFF.

This clonotype was found many times. A much larger clone lies one base from this, so it may be a read error. The chain is built from TRBV5-1 and TRBJ2-7; tentative D call: TRBD1 (6 bases). The germline gives CDR1 SGHRS, CDR2 YFSETQ. Trimming left V 3 bases short and J 7 bases short, with 23 bases between. CDR3 size: 16 residues. CDR3 DNA: TGCGCCAGCAGCTCCCGTATTGACAGGCCTTACAATGAGCAGTACTTC. It translates to CASSSRIDRPYNEQYF.

This clonotype occurred a few times. A read error may account for a junction end that differs from germline. The chain recombines TRBV7-2 with TRBJ1-6, with 8 nucleotides matching TRBD1. This CDR3 comprises 16 residues. Germline V gene lookup returns CDR1 SGHTA and CDR2 FQGNSA. CDR3 coding DNA: TGTGCCAGCAGCTATGACAGGGGTCCTAAGAATTCACCCCCCCACTTT. Residues: CASSYDRGPKNSPPHF.

The sample holds many counts of this clonotype. The chain carries TRBV7-8 and TRBJ2-3; D may be TRBD1 (6 bases). Per germline, CDR1 SGHVS and CDR2 FQNEAQ. The CDR3 has 15 amino acids. Trimming took off 1 base at V and 7 bases at J, with 15 bases between the two ends. CDR3 region: CASSLDPSRGNTQYF. CDR3 bases: TGTGCCAGCAGCTTAGACCCCAGTAGGGGGAATACGCAGTATTTT.

This clonotype has at least ten counts. The chain couples TRBV3-1 to TRBJ2-7; possibly TRBD1 or TRBD2 for D (5 bases each). Germline V gives CDR1 LGHDT, CDR2 YNNKEL (reference sequence). V was trimmed by 2 bases and J by 2 bases, leaving 10 bases between them. The CDR3 loop spans 14 amino acids. CDR3: CASSQRGEAYEQYF. The CDR3 coding sequence is TGTGCCAGCAGCCAACGAGGGGAAGCCTACGAGCAGTACTTC.

This clonotype was detected many times. This chain connects TRBV20-1 to TRBJ1-2; 7 bases fit TRBD1. CDR1 is DFQATT, CDR2 SNEGSKA, per germline (reference sequence). The CDR3 contains 13 residues. V was pared by 0 bases and J by 4 bases, with 2 bases of the junction left unmatched. The CDR3 bases are TGCAGTGCTAGAGATTACAGGGGCTATGGCTACACCTTC. Its protein is CSARDYRGYGYTF.

The chain joins TRBV11-3 to TRBJ2-1, with D tentatively TRBD1 (5 bases). Trimming left V 0 bases short and J 10 bases short, with 7 bases between. The CDR3 consists of 12 residues. Germline values: CDR1 SGHNT, CDR2 YENEEA. In DNA, the CDR3 is TGTGCCAGCAGCTTAGATAGGGGAGAGCAGTTCTTC. Amino acid sequence: CASSLDRGEQFF.

This clonotype has a count of ten or more. The chain has TRBV7-2 and TRBJ2-7; perhaps D is TRBD1 or TRBD2 (5 bases each). Germline lookup yields CDR1 SGHTA and CDR2 FQGNSA. V was clipped by 3 bases and J by 4 bases, with 13 bases between them. There are 14 residues in the CDR3. The DNA for the CDR3 is TGTGCCAGCAGCTTCGAGGGCAGGGCGTACGAGCAGTACTTC. Translating it yields CASSFEGRAYEQYF.

Ten or more counts support this clonotype. The rearrangement links TRBV6-1 to TRBJ2-4, with TRBD1 identical over 10 bases. The trim removed 5 bases at V and 12 bases at J, leaving 7 bases unmatched. The CDR3 covers 13 residues. CDR1 and CDR2 from the germline V gene are MNHNS and SASEGT. The CDR3 loop reads CASSSGQGMDQYF. In DNA form, the CDR3 reads TGTGCCAGCAGTTCGGGACAGGGGATGGATCAGTACTTC.

A remark on this clonotype: This may stem from a read error, because a much larger clone lies one nucleotide away. The V and J genes are TRBV15 and TRBJ2-3; D remains unclear. The CDR3 length is 12 residues. Germline CDR1 and CDR2: LNHNV and YYDKDF (reference sequence). The CDR3 loop reads CATSRQTDAQYF. The DNA for the CDR3 is TGTGCCACCAGCAGACAAACAGATGCGCAGTATTTT.

J is TRBJ2-7 and V is TRBV28; TRBD2 aligns across 8 bases. Germline V gives CDR1 MDHEN, CDR2 SYDVKM. The CDR3 length is 16 residues. With V trimmed by 5 bases and J by 5 bases, 14 bases remained unmatched. DNA of the CDR3: TGTGCCAGCAGTATCTTGGGCGGGAGGCTCGGGGACGAGCAGTACTTC. As protein: CASSILGGRLGDEQYF.

This sequence joins TRBV7-2 and TRBJ1-5; 9 nucleotides line up with TRBD1. Per germline, CDR1 SGHTA and CDR2 FQGNSA. V was clipped by 3 bases and J by 2 bases; unmatched bases: 5. CDR3 length: 16 residues. The CDR3 DNA sequence: TGTGCCAGCAGCTTTACCTGGGACAGGGGCAATCAGCCCCAGCATTTT. It yields the protein CASSFTWDRGNQPQHF.

This clonotype was picked up many times. One base away lies a much larger clone, so this may be a sequencing read error. This chain links TRBV6-5 with TRBJ1-2; TRBD1 is a possible D gene (5 bases). Per the germline V gene, CDR1 is MNHEY and CDR2 is SVGAGI. The CDR3 sequence is 14 residues long. Trimming took 6 bases from V and 9 from J, leaving 20 bases between them. The CDR3 protein is CASSRTSVGARYTF. Written as DNA, the CDR3 is TGTGCCAGCAGCAGGACCAGCGTTGGGGCGCGCTACACCTTC.

In this sample, this clonotype turned up many times. The chain couples TRBV6-1 to TRBJ1-2, with D uncertain. Germline V lookup: CDR1 MNHNS, CDR2 SASEGT. V dropped 3 bases and J dropped 3 bases, with 23 bases sitting between them. This CDR3 has 18 residues. The CDR3 DNA reads as TGTGCCAGCAGTGAGGCAGGTCTAGTTGAATCCCGGGACTATGGCTACACCTTC. As protein: CASSEAGLVESRDYGYTF.

This chain links TRBV7-2 with TRBJ2-3, with 11 bases lining up with TRBD2. J lost 2 bases, V lost 2 bases, and 3 bases had no gene match. This CDR3 has 16 amino acids. In germline, CDR1 is SGHTA, CDR2 FQGNSA. In DNA form, the CDR3 reads TGTGCCAGCAGCTTACTAGCGGGGGGCGACACAGATACGCAGTATTTT. It specifies CASSLLAGGDTDTQYF.

There are many counts of this clonotype. The chain has TRBV4-1 and TRBJ2-1; possibly TRBD1 for D (5 bases). Germline CDR1 is MGHRA and CDR2 is YSYEKL. The CDR3 contains 15 residues. V lost 4 bases and J 7 bases, leaving 17 bases between the germline ends. The DNA for the CDR3 is TGCGCCAGCAGCCTTCAAGGGGCCAGAGATAATGAGCAGTTCTTC. Translating gives CASSLQGARDNEQFF.

This clonotype was detected many times. The V and J genes are TRBV7-9 and TRBJ1-2; 12 bases map to TRBD1. The CDR3 is made up of 18 amino acids. Unmatched junction bases numbered 12, after V lost 5 bases and J lost 2 bases. The germline CDR1 and CDR2 sequences are SEHNR and FQNEAQ (reference sequence). Written as DNA, the CDR3 is TGTGCCAGCAGCCCCCGCCCGGGACAGGGGGCGGAAAACTATGGCTACACCTTC. This codes for CASSPRPGQGAENYGYTF. The full variable domain, with the rest looked up from reference TRBV7-9 and TRBJ1-2, is DTGVSQNPRHKITKRGQNVTFRCDPISEHNRLYWYRQTLGQGPEFLTYFQNEAQLEKSRLLSDRFSAERPKGSFSTLEIQRTEQGDSAMYLCASSPRPGQGAENYGYTFGSGTRLTVV.

Many counts were recorded for this clonotype. The rearrangement joins TRBV5-1 to TRBJ2-1; D perhaps matches TRBD1 (8 bases). The CDR3 loop spans 19 amino acids. Per germline, CDR1 SGHRS and CDR2 YFSETQ. Trimming shortened V by 0 bases and J by 4 bases, and 23 bases separated the two germline ends. CDR3 DNA sequence: TGCGCCAGCAGCTTGGATTCGGTTAGCACAGGGGGGGGGTACAATGAGCAGTTCTTC. Protein: CASSLDSVSTGGGYNEQFF. The full variable domain, its missing parts supplied by reference TRBV5-1 and TRBJ2-1, is KAGVTQTPRYLIKTRGQQVTLSCSPISGHRSVSWYQQTPGQGLQFLFEYFSETQRNKGNFPGRFSGRQFSNSRSEMNVSTLELGDSALYLCASSLDSVSTGGGYNEQFFGPGTRLTVL.